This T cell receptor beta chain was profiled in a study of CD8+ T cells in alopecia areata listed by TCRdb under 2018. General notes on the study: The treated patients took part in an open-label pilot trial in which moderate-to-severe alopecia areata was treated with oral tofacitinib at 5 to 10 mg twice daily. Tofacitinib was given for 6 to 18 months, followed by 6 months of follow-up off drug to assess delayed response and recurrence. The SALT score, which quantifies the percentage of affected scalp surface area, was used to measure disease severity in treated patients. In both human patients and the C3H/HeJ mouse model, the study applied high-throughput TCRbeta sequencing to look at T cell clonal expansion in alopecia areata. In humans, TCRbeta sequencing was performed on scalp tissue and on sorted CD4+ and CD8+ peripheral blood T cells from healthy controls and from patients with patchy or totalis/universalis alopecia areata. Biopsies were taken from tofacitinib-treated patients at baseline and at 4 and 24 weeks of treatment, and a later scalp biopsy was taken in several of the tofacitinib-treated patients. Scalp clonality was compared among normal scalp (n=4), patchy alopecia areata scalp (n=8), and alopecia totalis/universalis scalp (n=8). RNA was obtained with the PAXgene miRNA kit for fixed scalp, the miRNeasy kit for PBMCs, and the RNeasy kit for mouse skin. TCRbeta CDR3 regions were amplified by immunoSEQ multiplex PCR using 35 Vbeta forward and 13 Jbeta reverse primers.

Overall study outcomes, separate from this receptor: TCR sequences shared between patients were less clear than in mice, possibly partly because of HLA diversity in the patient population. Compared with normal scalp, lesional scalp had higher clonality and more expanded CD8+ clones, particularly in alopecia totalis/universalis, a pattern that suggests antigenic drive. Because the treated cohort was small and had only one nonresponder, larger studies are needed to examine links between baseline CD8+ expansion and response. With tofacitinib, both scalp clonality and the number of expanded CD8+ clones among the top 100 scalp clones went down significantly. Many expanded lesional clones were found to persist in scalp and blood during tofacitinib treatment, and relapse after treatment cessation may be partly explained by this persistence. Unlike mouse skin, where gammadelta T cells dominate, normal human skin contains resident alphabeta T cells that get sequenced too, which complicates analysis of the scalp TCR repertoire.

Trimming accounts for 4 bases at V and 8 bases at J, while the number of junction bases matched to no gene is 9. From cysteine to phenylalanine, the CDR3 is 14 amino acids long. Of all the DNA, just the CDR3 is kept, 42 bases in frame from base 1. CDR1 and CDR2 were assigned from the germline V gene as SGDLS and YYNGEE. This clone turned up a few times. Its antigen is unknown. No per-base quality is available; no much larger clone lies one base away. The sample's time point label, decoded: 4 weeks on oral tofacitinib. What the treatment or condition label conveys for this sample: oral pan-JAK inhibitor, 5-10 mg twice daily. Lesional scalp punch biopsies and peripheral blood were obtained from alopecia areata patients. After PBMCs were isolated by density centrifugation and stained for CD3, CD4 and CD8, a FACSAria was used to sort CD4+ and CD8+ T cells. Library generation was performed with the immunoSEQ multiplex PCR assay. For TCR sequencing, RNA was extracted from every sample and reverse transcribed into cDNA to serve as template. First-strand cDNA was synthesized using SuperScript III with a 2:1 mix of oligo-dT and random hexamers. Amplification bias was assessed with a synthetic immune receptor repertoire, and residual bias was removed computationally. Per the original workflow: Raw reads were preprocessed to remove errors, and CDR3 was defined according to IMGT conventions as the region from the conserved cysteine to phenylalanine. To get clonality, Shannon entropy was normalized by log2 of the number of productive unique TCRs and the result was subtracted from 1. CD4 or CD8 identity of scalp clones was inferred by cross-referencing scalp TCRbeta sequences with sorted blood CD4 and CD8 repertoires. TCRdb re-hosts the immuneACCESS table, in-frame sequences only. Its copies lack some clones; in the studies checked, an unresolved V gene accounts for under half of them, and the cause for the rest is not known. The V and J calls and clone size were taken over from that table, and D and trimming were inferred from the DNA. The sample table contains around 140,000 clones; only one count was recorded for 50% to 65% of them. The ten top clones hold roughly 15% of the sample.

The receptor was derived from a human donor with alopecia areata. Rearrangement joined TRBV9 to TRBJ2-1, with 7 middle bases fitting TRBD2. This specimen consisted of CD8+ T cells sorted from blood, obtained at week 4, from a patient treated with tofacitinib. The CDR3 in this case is CASSPRTGGHEQFF. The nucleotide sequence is TGTGCCAGCAGCCCTCGGACGGGGGGACATGAGCAGTTCTTC.